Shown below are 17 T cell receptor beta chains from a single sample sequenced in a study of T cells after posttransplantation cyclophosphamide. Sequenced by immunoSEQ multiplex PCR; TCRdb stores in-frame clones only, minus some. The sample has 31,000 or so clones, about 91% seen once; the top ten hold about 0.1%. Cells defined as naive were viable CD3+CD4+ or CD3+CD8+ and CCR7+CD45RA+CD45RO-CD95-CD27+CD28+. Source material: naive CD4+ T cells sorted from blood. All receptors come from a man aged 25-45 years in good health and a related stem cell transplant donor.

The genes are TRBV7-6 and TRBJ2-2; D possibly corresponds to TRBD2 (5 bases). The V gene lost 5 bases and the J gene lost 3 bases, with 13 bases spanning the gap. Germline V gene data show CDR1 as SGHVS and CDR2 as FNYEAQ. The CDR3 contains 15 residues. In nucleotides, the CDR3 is TGTGCCAGCAGCCAAAAGCCGGGGTACACCGGGGAGCTGTTTTTT. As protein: CASSQKPGYTGELFF.

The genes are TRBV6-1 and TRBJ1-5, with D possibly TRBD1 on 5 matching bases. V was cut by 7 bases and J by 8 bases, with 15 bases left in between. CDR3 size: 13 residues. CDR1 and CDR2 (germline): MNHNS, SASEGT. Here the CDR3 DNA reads TGTGCCAGCACGAAGGGCAGGGTTGAGCCCCAGCATTTT. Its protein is CASTKGRVEPQHF.

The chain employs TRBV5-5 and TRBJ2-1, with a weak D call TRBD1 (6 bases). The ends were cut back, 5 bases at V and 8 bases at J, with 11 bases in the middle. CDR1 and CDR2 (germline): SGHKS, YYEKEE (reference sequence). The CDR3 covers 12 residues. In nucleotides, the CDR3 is TGTGCCAGCAGTCTACAGGGCCATGAGCAGTTCTTC. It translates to CASSLQGHEQFF.

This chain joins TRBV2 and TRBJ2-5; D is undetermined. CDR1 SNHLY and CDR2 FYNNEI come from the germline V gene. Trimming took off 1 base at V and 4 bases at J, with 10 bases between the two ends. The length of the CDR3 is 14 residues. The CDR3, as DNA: TGTGCCAGCAGTGAAGGACGGCGAGGAGAGACCCAGTACTTC. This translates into CASSEGRRGETQYF.

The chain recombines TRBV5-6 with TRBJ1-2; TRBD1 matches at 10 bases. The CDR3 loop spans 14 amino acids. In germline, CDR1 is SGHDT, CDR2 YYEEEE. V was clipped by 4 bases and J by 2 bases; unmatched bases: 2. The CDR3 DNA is TGTGCCAGCAGCGGGACAGGGGAGAACTATGGCTACACCTTC. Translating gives CASSGTGENYGYTF.

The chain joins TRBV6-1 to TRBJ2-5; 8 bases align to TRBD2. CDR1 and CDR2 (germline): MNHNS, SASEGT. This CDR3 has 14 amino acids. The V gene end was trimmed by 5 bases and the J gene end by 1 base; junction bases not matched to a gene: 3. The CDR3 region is CASSIGGGQETQYF. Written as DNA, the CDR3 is TGTGCCAGCAGTATCGGGGGGGGCCAAGAGACCCAGTACTTC.

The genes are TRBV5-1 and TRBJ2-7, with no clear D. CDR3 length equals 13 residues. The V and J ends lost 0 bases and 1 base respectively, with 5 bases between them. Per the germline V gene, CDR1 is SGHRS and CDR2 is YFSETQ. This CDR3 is CASSLAGSYEQYF. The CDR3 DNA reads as TGCGCCAGCAGCTTGGCCGGGTCCTACGAGCAGTACTTC.

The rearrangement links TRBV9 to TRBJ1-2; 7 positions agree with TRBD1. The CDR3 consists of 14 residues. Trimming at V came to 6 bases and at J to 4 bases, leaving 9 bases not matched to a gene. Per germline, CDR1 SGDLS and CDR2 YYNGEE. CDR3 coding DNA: TGTGCCAGCATATGTGACAGGGATGGCTATGGCTACACCTTC. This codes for CASICDRDGYGYTF.

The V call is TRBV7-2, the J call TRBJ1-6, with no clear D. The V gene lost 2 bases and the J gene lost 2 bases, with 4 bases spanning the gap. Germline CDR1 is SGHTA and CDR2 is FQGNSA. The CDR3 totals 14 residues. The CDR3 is CASSLSPYNSPLHF. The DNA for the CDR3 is TGTGCCAGCAGCTTAAGCCCCTATAATTCACCCCTCCACTTT.

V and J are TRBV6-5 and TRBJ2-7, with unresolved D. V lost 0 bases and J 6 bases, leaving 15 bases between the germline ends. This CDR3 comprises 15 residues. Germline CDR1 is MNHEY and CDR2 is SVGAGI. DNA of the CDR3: TGTGCCAGCAGTTACTCGGCAGGCCCGATAATCGAGCAGTACTTC. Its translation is CASSYSAGPIIEQYF.

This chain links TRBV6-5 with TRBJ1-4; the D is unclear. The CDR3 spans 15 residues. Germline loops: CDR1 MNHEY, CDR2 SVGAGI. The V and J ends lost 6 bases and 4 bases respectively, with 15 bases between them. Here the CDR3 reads CASRRFGEVNEKLFF. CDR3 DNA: TGTGCCAGCAGGAGATTCGGGGAGGTTAATGAAAAACTGTTTTTT.

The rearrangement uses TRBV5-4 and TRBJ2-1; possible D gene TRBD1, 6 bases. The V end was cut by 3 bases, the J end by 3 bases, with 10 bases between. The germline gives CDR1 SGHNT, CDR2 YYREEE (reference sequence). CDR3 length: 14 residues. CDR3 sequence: CASSSWTDYNEQFF. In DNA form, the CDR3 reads TGTGCCAGCAGCTCCTGGACAGACTACAATGAGCAGTTCTTC.

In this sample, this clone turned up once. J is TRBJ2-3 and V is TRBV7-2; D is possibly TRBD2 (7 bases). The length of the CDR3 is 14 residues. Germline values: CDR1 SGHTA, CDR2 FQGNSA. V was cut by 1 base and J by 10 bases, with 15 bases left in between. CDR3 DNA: TGTGCCAGCAGCTTAGGTGGGGGGGCCGGATCGCAGTATTTT. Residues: CASSLGGGAGSQYF.

This chain's CDR3 is CASSPKQGYTEAFF. The CDR3 DNA is TGTGCCAGCTCACCGAAACAGGGGTACACTGAAGCTTTCTTT. V is TRBV18 and J is TRBJ1-1; 7 nucleotides match TRBD1. CDR1 is KGHSH, CDR2 LQKENI, per germline. V trimming: 3 bases; J trimming: 3 bases; junction bases outside the gene matches: 4. The CDR3 is 14 residues long.

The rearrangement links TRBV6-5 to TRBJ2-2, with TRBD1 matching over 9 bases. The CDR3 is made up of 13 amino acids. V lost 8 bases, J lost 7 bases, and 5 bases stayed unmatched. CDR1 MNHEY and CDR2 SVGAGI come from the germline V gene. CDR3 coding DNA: TGTGCCAGCTACAGGGGGCAGAACGGGGAGCTGTTTTTT. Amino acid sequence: CASYRGQNGELFF.

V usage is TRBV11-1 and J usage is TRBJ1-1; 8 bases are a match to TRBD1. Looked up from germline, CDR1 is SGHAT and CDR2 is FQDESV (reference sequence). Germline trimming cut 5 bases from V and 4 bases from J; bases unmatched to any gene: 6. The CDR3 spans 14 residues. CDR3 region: CASSPGQASTEAFF. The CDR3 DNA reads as TGTGCCAGCAGCCCGGGACAGGCTTCCACTGAAGCTTTCTTT.

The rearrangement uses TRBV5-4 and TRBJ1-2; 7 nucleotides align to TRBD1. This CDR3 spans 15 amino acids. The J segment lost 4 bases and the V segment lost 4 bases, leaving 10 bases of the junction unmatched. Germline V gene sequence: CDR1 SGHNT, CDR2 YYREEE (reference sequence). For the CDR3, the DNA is TGTGCCAGCAGCCCCGGAGGGGACAGCTCCTATGGCTACACCTTC. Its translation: CASSPGGDSSYGYTF.